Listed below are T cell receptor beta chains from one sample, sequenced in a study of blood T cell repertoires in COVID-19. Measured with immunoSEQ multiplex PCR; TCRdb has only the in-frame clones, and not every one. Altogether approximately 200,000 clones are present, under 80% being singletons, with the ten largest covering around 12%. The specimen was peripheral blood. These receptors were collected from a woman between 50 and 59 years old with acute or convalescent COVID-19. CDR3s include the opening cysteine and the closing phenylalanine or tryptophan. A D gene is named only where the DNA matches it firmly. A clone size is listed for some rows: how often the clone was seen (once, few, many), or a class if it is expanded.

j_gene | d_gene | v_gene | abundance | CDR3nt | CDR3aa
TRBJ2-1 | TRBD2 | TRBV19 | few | TGTGCCAGTAGTCGACTAGCGGGATTCAATGAGCAGTTCTTC | CASSRLAGFNEQFF
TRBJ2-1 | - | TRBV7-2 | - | TGTGCCAGCAGCTTCCAACTAGTGTCCTCAGTCGGCAATGAGCAGTTCTTC | CASSFQLVSSVGNEQFF
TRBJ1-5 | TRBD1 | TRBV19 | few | TGTGCCACTCACAGGGGGAACAATCAGCCCCAGCATTTT | CATHRGNNQPQHF
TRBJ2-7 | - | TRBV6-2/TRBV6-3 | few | TGTGCCAGCAGTTATCAGGGGATCGAGCAGTACTTC | CASSYQGIEQYF
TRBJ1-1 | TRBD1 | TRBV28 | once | TGTGCCAGCAGTTCGACAGGGGGGATCACTGAAGCTTTCTTT | CASSSTGGITEAFF
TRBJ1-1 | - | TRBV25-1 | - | TGTGCCAGCAGTGGGGTAGGGGTTACTGAAGCTTTCTTT | CASSGVGVTEAFF
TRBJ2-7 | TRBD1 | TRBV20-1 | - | TGCAGTGCTTTGGGACAGTACGAGCAGTACTTC | CSALGQYEQYF
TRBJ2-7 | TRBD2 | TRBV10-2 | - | TGCGCCAGCAGGACTAGCGGGAACTCTATGGAGCAGTACTTC | CASRTSGNSMEQYF
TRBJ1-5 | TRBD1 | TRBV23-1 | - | TGCGCCAGCAGTTTAAAGGGACAGGGATATAGCAATCAGCCCCAGCATTTT | CASSLKGQGYSNQPQHF
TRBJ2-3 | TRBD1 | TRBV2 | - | TGTGCCAGCAGTGTAACGCGTCCCGGGACAGGCGATACGCAGTATTTT | CASSVTRPGTGDTQYF
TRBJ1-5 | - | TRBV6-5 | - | TGTGCCAGCAGCCGGGGGGGCAATCAGCCCCAGCATTTT | CASSRGGNQPQHF
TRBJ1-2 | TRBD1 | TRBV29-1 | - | TGCAGCGTTGAAAGGACAGGGACCGGCTACACCTTC | CSVERTGTGYTF
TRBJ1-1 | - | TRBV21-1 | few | TGTGCCAACCAACGGGAGGGGGGAGACACTGAAGCTTTCTTT | CANQREGGDTEAFF
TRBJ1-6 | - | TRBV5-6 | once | TGTGCCAGCAGCTTGCGCTCCTATAATTCACCCCTCCACTTT | CASSLRSYNSPLHF
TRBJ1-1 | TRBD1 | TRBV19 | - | TGTGCCAGTAGGCGGGACAGAACGAACACTGAAGCTTTCTTT | CASRRDRTNTEAFF
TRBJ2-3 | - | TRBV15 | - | TGTGCCACCAGCAGAGATATCGGGGCAGATACGCAGTATTTT | CATSRDIGADTQYF
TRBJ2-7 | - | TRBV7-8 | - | TGTGCCAGCAGCTTAGCTGGGGCCCTAAAGTGGCAGTACTTC | CASSLAGALKWQYF
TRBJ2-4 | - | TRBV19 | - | TGTGCCAGTAGTACGTCCAGTTTAGCCAAAAACATTCAGTACTTC | CASSTSSLAKNIQYF
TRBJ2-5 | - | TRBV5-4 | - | TGTGCCAGCAGCTCCCTACAGGGTGGAGAGACCCAGTACTTC | CASSSLQGGETQYF
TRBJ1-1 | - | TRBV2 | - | TGTGCCAGCAGGACGCAGGGGTCGGGTGAAGCTTTCTTT | CASRTQGSGEAFF
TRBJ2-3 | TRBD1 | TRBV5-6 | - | TGTGCCAGCAGCTTTCGGACAGGCAGCACAGATACGCAGTATTTT | CASSFRTGSTDTQYF
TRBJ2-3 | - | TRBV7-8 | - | TGTGCCAGCAGCTTAATGAGGAGAGCAGATACGCAGTATTTT | CASSLMRRADTQYF
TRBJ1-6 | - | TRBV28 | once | TGTGCTACTGGACAGTCTAATTCACCCCTCCACTTT | CATGQSNSPLHF
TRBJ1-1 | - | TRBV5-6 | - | TGTGCCAGCAGCTTCGTAGACACTGAAGCTTTCTTT | CASSFVDTEAFF
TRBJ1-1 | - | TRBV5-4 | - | TGTGCCTCCTCCCGGGGGACGACCACTGAAGCTTTCTTT | CASSRGTTTEAFF
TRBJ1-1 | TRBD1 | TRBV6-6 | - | TGTGCCAGCAGTTACTCGAATGAAAGGGGGCGACCTGAAGCTTTCTTT | CASSYSNERGRPEAFF
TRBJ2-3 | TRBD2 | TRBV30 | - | TGTGCCTTTATCTTACCGGGACTAGCGGGGGGAAGCACAGATACGCAGTATTTT | CAFILPGLAGGSTDTQYF
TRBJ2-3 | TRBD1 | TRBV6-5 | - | TGTGCCAGCAGTCCACAGGGGACAGATACGCAGTATTTT | CASSPQGTDTQYF
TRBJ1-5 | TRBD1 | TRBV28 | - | TGTGCCAGCAGTTTAAGGGCAGGGGGCCAGCCCCAGCATTTT | CASSLRAGGQPQHF
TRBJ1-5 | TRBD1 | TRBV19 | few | TGTGCCAGTAGTATAGTGACAGGGGGTCAGCCCCAGCATTTT | CASSIVTGGQPQHF
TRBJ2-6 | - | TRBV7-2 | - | TGTGCCAGCAGGCCAGGTTTAGGGGCTGGGGCCAACGTCCTGACTTTC | CASRPGLGAGANVLTF
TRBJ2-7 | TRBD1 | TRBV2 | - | TGTGCCAGCAGTCGAGGGACAGGGATTTTGTACGAGCAGTACTTC | CASSRGTGILYEQYF
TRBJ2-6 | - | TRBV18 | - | TGTGCCAGCTCACCCATAGGGGCTGGGGCCAACGTCCTGACTTTC | CASSPIGAGANVLTF
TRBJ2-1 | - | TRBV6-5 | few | TGTGCCAGCAGTTTCGACAAATATCCCTACAATGAGCAGTTCTTC | CASSFDKYPYNEQFF
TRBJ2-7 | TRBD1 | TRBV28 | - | TGTGCCAGCAGTAGAGGACAGGGTAGACCCTCCTACGAGCAGTACTTC | CASSRGQGRPSYEQYF
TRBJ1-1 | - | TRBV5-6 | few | TGTGCCAGCAGCTTGGAGCCCGGGTCCTACCCCACTGAAGCTTTCTTT | CASSLEPGSYPTEAFF
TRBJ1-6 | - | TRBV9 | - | TGTGCCAGCAGCGTAGGGAGCACAAAGAGTTCACCCCTCCACTTT | CASSVGSTKSSPLHF
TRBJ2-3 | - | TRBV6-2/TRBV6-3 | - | TGTGCCAGCAGTTACTCGAGTCAAAACACAGATACGCAGTATTTT | CASSYSSQNTDTQYF
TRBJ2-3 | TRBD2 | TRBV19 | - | TGTGCCAGTAGTAAACCTAGCGGCCCTAGCACAGATACGCAGTATTTT | CASSKPSGPSTDTQYF
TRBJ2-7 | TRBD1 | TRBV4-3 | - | TGCGCCAGCAGCCAAGCGGCCGGGACAGGCTACGAGCAGTACTTC | CASSQAAGTGYEQYF
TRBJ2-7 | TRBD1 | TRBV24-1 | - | TGTGCCACCAGTAGGACAGGGGACACCTCCGAGCAGTACTTC | CATSRTGDTSEQYF
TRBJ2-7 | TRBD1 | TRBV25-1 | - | TGTGCCAGCAGGACGACAGGGGGCGCGTACGAGCAGTACTTC | CASRTTGGAYEQYF
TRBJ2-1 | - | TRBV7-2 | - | TGTGCCAGCAGCCTCAGGGGTTGGTCCTACAATGAGCAGTTCTTC | CASSLRGWSYNEQFF
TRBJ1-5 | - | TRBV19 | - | TGTGCCAGCCACAACAGGGAAAATCAGCCCCAGCATTTT | CASHNRENQPQHF
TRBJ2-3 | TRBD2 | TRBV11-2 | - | TGTGCCAGCAGCCCTACGACTAGCGGGGCAGATACGCAGTATTTT | CASSPTTSGADTQYF